The TCR beta chain described here comes from a study of OX40 agonist ivuxolimab in advanced cancers. Regarding the study in general: Ivuxolimab was an agonistic, fully human IgG2 monoclonal antibody directed against OX40 (CD134), a costimulatory receptor. Intravenous ivuxolimab was administered to patients every 2 weeks at six dose levels: 0.01, 0.1, 0.3, 1.5, 3 and 10 mg/kg. Of the roughly 54 dose-escalation patients, hepatocellular carcinoma was present in around 19, melanoma in around 15, renal cell carcinoma in 9 and head and neck cancer in 9. In the dose-escalation cohort, over 65% of patients were male, and the mean age was approximately 60 years, with a range of 23 to 79. Prior anti-PD-1, anti-PD-L1 or anti-CTLA-4 therapy was permitted, and checkpoint inhibitors had been received by approximately 39% of dose-escalation patients. Three dose-escalation patients achieved partial responses, one with hepatocellular carcinoma and two with cutaneous melanoma. Peripheral TCRbeta sequencing was intended to test whether TCR sequence diversity was altered and clonal T-cell expansion was caused by ivuxolimab. The paper reports the monotherapy dose-escalation portion (N of about 50 patients) of the phase I ivuxolimab trial. Points the paper makes about the study in general: The antigen specificity of the clonally expanded peripheral T cells was not determined. In partial responders in the 0.1-3.0 mg/kg groups, normalized peripheral clonal expansion was found to be among the lowest, especially among CD8+ T cells. At doses of 0.1 to 3.0 mg/kg, clonal expansion of both CD4+ and CD8+ T cells in blood was seen between baseline and week 6. On average, CD8+ T cells showed more expanded clones than CD4+ T cells after ivuxolimab. Low levels of normalized T-cell clonal expansion were also shown by some nonresponding patients.

Trimming accounts for 3 bases at V and 3 bases at J, while the number of junction bases matched to no gene is 2. Measured from the cysteine to the phenylalanine, the CDR3 is 13 residues long. This entry keeps only the CDR3 DNA: 39 bases, framed from base 1. The germline V gene specifies SNHLY as CDR1 and FYNNEI as CDR2. Genomic DNA was isolated from the sorted cells so that the TCRbeta CDR3 region could be sequenced. The immunoSEQ Assay was used for sequencing of TCRbeta CDR3 regions. TCRdb's version of the immuneACCESS table is confined to in-frame rearrangements and falls short of the full clone set. An unresolved V gene accounts for under half of the shortfall where checked; the remainder is of unknown origin. This sample has 45,000 to 55,000 clones in its table, and about four fifths of those were observed once. Around 1.1% of the sample lies in the top ten. Patients with a history of autoimmune disease or receiving systemic immunosuppression were excluded from the trial. Peripheral blood for TCR sequencing was drawn from every dose cohort at baseline, at cycle 4 day 1 and at cycle 7 day 1. The samples were taken from a phase I, first-in-human, multicenter, open-label dose-escalation trial of ivuxolimab. Adults with locally advanced or metastatic melanoma, renal cell, hepatocellular, or head and neck squamous cell carcinoma were enrolled in the trial. CD4+ and CD8+ T cells were sorted separately from peripheral blood before TCR sequencing.

This clone was observed a handful of times. The antigen this receptor binds is unknown. No qualities accompany the bases; no much larger clone lies one base away. The source is an adult with an advanced solid tumor such as melanoma, head and neck, liver or kidney cancer. Recombination joined TRBV2 with TRBJ2-7, and TRBD2 matches 7 of the central bases. Sequenced here: CD4+ or CD8+ T cells sorted from blood, sampled in a trial of the OX40 agonist ivuxolimab. Read as DNA, the sequence is TGTGCCAGCAGTGAGGAGCGGGACTACGAGCAGTACTTC. This yields the protein CASSEERDYEQYF.